The next 22 T cell receptor beta chains were all read from a single sample in a study of cytomegalovirus exposure and HLA in healthy donors. Using immunoSEQ multiplex PCR, the repertoire was profiled, and TCRdb retains in-frame clones only, with some absent. Of roughly 200,000 clones detected, about four fifths appear once; the ten largest clones hold 2.5% to 3.5%. The sequenced material came from PBMCs. The receptors originated from a woman aged 18-29 years in good health and CMV-seropositive.

This chain connects TRBV23-1 to TRBJ2-7; 7 nucleotides line up with TRBD1. TRBV23-1 is identified as an open reading frame with a role that is uncertain. V was pared by 9 bases and J by 5 bases, with 7 bases of the junction left unmatched. This CDR3 region has 12 residues. The CDR3 is CARPGQINEQYF. For the CDR3, the DNA is TGCGCCAGACCGGGACAGATTAACGAGCAGTACTTC.

This clone has only a few counts. This rearrangement joins TRBV11-2 to TRBJ1-2; 7 bases align to TRBD1. Germline values: CDR1 SGHAT, CDR2 FQNNGV. Germline trimming cut 4 bases from V and 8 bases from J; bases unmatched to any gene: 10. The CDR3 has 14 amino acids. This CDR3 is CASSYRQGVLGYTF. In DNA form, the CDR3 reads TGTGCCAGCAGCTACCGACAGGGTGTGTTAGGCTACACCTTC. The complete variable domain, with remaining parts taken from reference TRBV11-2 and TRBJ1-2, reads EAGVAQSPRYKIIEKRQSVAFWCNPISGHATLYWYQQILGQGPKLLIQFQNNGVVDDSQLPKDRFSAERLKGVDSTLKIQPAKLEDSAVYLCASSYRQGVLGYTFGSGTRLTVV.

This clone has a handful of counts. The chain links TRBV14 to TRBJ2-1; a possible D gene is TRBD2 (6 bases). Trimming pared 1 base from V and 0 bases from J, leaving 13 bases between. This CDR3 is 17 amino acids long. Germline V gene data show CDR1 as SGHDN and CDR2 as FVKESK. CDR3 DNA sequence: TGTGCCAGCAGCCAAGTGGGACTTGGAGGCTCCTACAATGAGCAGTTCTTC. It is translated as CASSQVGLGGSYNEQFF. Combining the CDR3 with reference TRBV14 and TRBJ2-1 gives the whole variable domain EAGVTQFPSHSVIEKGQTVTLRCDPISGHDNLYWYRRVMGKEIKFLLHFVKESKQDESGMPNNRFLAERTGGTYSTLKVQPAELEDSGVYFCASSQVGLGGSYNEQFFGPGTRLTVL.

The chain is built from TRBV5-1 and TRBJ2-3, with TRBD2 matching 9 bases. Trimming cost V 4 bases and J 1 base; bases outside gene matches: 7. This CDR3 spans 16 amino acids. Looked up from germline, CDR1 is SGHRS and CDR2 is YFSETQ. The CDR3 is CASSLSGGIGTDTQYF. As DNA, the CDR3 is TGCGCCAGCAGCCTCAGCGGGGGGATAGGCACAGATACGCAGTATTTT.

This chain joins TRBV29-1 and TRBJ2-2; 8 nucleotides line up with TRBD1. V gave up 7 bases and J gave up 4 bases; unmatched junction bases: 8. The CDR3 consists of 14 residues. The germline gives CDR1 SQVTM, CDR2 ANQGSEA. CDR3 in amino acids: CSGRTGLVTGELFF. For the CDR3, the DNA is TGCAGCGGGCGGACAGGGTTAGTCACCGGGGAGCTGTTTTTT.

This clone has just one count. The V call is TRBV10-2, the J call TRBJ1-6; TRBD1 agrees at 9 bases. The J segment lost 10 bases and the V segment lost 6 bases, leaving 10 bases of the junction unmatched. This CDR3 is built from 15 residues. Germline assignment: CDR1 WSHSY and CDR2 SAAADI. The CDR3 DNA reads as TGCGCCAGCAGGAGGGGGGACAGGGAGAACTCACCCCTCCACTTT. This gives the protein CASRRGDRENSPLHF.

This clone appeared once. The chain links TRBV12-5 to TRBJ1-5; 11 bases line up with TRBD1. Germline-derived CDR1 and CDR2 are LGHNT and FRNRAP. The CDR3 contains 14 residues. V was clipped by 5 bases and J by 7 bases; unmatched bases: 4. The CDR3 region is CASGRTGGGQPQHF. The DNA for the CDR3 is TGTGCTAGTGGTCGGACAGGGGGCGGGCAGCCCCAGCATTTT.

This clone was observed once. This chain uses TRBV19 with TRBJ2-1; TRBD2 matches at 7 bases. V lost 6 bases to trimming and J lost 9 bases; unmatched junction nucleotides: 14. Germline values: CDR1 LNHDA, CDR2 SQIVND (reference sequence). The CDR3 runs to 15 residues. In DNA form, the CDR3 reads TGTGCCAGTAGCCCCTGGGGGGGATCATGGGGTGAGCAGTTCTTC. This sequence encodes CASSPWGGSWGEQFF.

This chain links TRBV15 with TRBJ1-5, with TRBD1 identical over 11 bases. Germline V lookup: CDR1 LNHNV, CDR2 YYDKDF (reference sequence). J was trimmed by 11 bases and V by 0 bases; bases with no gene match: 3. The CDR3 loop spans 14 amino acids. The chain's CDR3 is CATSRDRDRGAQHF. The CDR3, as DNA: TGTGCCACCAGCAGAGATCGGGACAGGGGGGCCCAGCATTTT.

The rearrangement uses TRBV19 and TRBJ1-6, with D possibly TRBD1 on 5 matching bases. This CDR3 region has 13 residues. In germline, CDR1 is LNHDA, CDR2 SQIVND (reference sequence). The V gene lost 5 bases and the J gene lost 11 bases, with 13 bases spanning the gap. The CDR3 region has the DNA TGTGCCAGTAGTGCCTTAACAGGCGCACCCCTCCACTTT. Residues: CASSALTGAPLHF. Looking up the rest from reference TRBV19 and TRBJ1-6 gives the full variable domain: DGGITQSPKYLFRKEGQNVTLSCEQNLNHDAMYWYRQDPGQGLRLIYYSQIVNDFQKGDIAEGYSVSREKKESFPLTVTSAQKNPTAFYLCASSALTGAPLHFGNGTRLTVT.

The rearrangement joins TRBV7-8 to TRBJ2-7; no firm D call. Germline CDR1 is SGHVS and CDR2 is FQNEAQ. V was shortened by 1 base and J by 4 bases, with 23 bases between the two germline ends. The CDR3 consists of 18 residues. The CDR3, as DNA: TGTGCCAGCAGCTTAGTTTTGTTACCTACTCGTCTTCCTTACGAGCAGTACTTC. Its translation: CASSLVLLPTRLPYEQYF.

The genes are TRBV7-2 and TRBJ2-3; 11 bases are shared with TRBD2. Trimming took 2 bases from V and 4 from J; bases not matched to a gene: 5. Germline V lookup: CDR1 SGHTA, CDR2 FQGNSA. CDR3 length equals 16 residues. CDR3 DNA: TGTGCCAGCAGCTTAATTAGCGGGGGGGCATCAGATACGCAGTATTTT. It yields the protein CASSLISGGASDTQYF.

This rearrangement joins TRBV6-5 to TRBJ2-2; 7 bases are shared with TRBD2. The germline V gene encodes CDR1 MNHEY and CDR2 SVGAGI. The CDR3 runs to 14 residues. With V trimmed by 8 bases and J by 5 bases, 8 bases remained unmatched. The CDR3 is CASSTGGRTGELFF. Here the CDR3 DNA reads TGTGCCAGCTCAACGGGAGGAAGGACCGGGGAGCTGTTTTTT.

This chain uses TRBV4-1 with TRBJ2-1; 7 nucleotides match TRBD2. The CDR3 totals 15 residues. The trim removed 5 bases at V and 3 bases at J, leaving 7 bases unmatched. Germline CDR1 MGHRA, CDR2 YSYEKL. The CDR3 here is CASSALGLIYNEQFF. The CDR3 nucleotides are TGCGCCAGCAGCGCCCTGGGACTAATCTACAATGAGCAGTTCTTC.

In DNA form, the CDR3 reads TGCGCCAGCAGCCAAGTAGCCGTTACCAGTCTGGAAAAACTGTTTTTT. This gives the protein CASSQVAVTSLEKLFF. This rearrangement joins TRBV4-1 to TRBJ1-4; D uncertain. Trimming stripped 1 base from V and 8 bases from J, with 17 bases between. CDR1 MGHRA and CDR2 YSYEKL come from the germline V gene. The CDR3 totals 16 residues.

The V call is TRBV4-1, the J call TRBJ1-3; no firm D call. The CDR3 extends over 17 amino acids. Per germline, CDR1 MGHRA and CDR2 YSYEKL. V lost 0 bases to trimming and J lost 4 bases, with 16 bases between them. The DNA for the CDR3 is TGCGCCAGCAGCCAAGATCACGTGGCCACGGGAGGAAACACCATATATTTT. It is translated as CASSQDHVATGGNTIYF.

The CDR3 spells CASSYAAGGRDEKLFF. The CDR3 region has the DNA TGCGCCAGCAGCTACGCCGCGGGGGGCCGCGATGAAAAACTGTTTTTT. The chain couples TRBV5-1 to TRBJ1-4; the D gene is possibly TRBD1 (6 bases). The V end lost 3 bases, the J end lost 6 bases, and 18 bases lay between the germline ends. The CDR3 is 16 amino acids. Germline CDR1 SGHRS, CDR2 YFSETQ.

The CDR3 loop is CASRKMYRASSSYEQYF. CDR3 in DNA: TGTGCCAGTAGGAAAATGTACAGGGCCTCCAGCTCCTACGAGCAGTACTTC. The chain has TRBV19 and TRBJ2-7; D is possibly TRBD1 (6 bases). V shed 6 bases and J shed 0 bases, with 21 bases lying between them. CDR3 length: 17 amino acids. Germline CDR1 and CDR2: LNHDA and SQIVND (reference sequence).

The V gene is TRBV19, the J gene TRBJ1-5, with TRBD1 as a possible D gene (5 bases). The CDR3 loop spans 15 amino acids. From germline, CDR1 is LNHDA and CDR2 SQIVND (reference sequence). Trimming pared 6 bases from V and 3 bases from J, leaving 15 bases between. The chain's CDR3 is CASSLIDGHNQPQHF. DNA of the CDR3: TGTGCCAGTAGCCTAATAGACGGACACAATCAGCCCCAGCATTTT.

This clone came up a few times. The chain couples TRBV6-5 to TRBJ1-2; D gene ambiguous. The CDR3 length is 12 residues. Germline lookup yields CDR1 MNHEY and CDR2 SVGAGI. Trimming pared 4 bases from V and 8 bases from J, leaving 11 bases between. CDR3 protein: CASSSPEGGYTF. The CDR3 nucleotides read TGTGCCAGCAGTTCGCCGGAGGGCGGCTACACCTTC.

V is TRBV19 and J is TRBJ2-7, with 11 bases identical to TRBD1. Losses at the gene ends were 10 bases for V and 5 bases for J; bases not matched to a gene: 7. The CDR3 loop spans 13 amino acids. Germline assignment: CDR1 LNHDA and CDR2 SQIVND (reference sequence). CDR3 amino acids: CATGDRGNHEQYF. CDR3 nucleotides: TGTGCCACAGGGGACAGGGGGAACCACGAGCAGTACTTC.

This clone was recorded only once. The rearrangement links TRBV29-1 to TRBJ2-2; a weak D match, TRBD2 (5 bases). Germline loops: CDR1 SQVTM, CDR2 ANQGSEA. Deletions cut 4 bases from V and 5 bases from J, with 11 bases between. This CDR3 comprises 13 residues. CDR3 nucleotides: TGCAGCGTTGGAGTCGGAGGAACCGGGGAGCTGTTTTTT. This codes for CSVGVGGTGELFF.